These 17 T cell receptor beta chains came from one sample sequenced in a study of T-cell memory formation after mild COVID-19. TCRdb passed the 5' RACE reads through MiXCR, listing each CDR3 protein once. The table lists roughly 350,000 distinct CDR3 sequences, about 13% of them singletons. Sequences were obtained from PBMCs or a T cell subset sorted from them (not recorded which). Every receptor here comes from a man between 18 and 29 years old who had mild COVID-19 (a few samples of this study predate the infection). Cell type and time point are not known.

The chain employs TRBV10-3 and TRBJ1-2; D may be TRBD1 (5 bases). V lost 7 bases to trimming and J lost 7 bases, with 25 bases between them. This CDR3 is 16 amino acids long. CDR1 and CDR2 (germline): ENHRY, SYGVKD. CDR3 region: CAINLSSGDGAGGYTF. CDR3 coding DNA: TGTGCCATCAATCTCTCTTCTGGCGACGGGGCAGGTGGCTACACCTTC.

This clonotype was seen a handful of times. The chain joins TRBV5-6 to TRBJ2-7, with D perhaps TRBD1 (5 bases). With 1 base removed from V and 1 base from J, the gap between germline ends came to 12 bases. Germline CDR1 is SGHDT and CDR2 is YYEEEE. The CDR3 consists of 15 residues. CDR3 sequence reads: CASSLSGARSYEQYV. The CDR3 DNA sequence: TGTGCCAGCAGCTTGAGTGGGGCGCGATCCTACGAGCAGTACGTC.

This chain uses TRBV12-3 or TRBV12-4 with TRBJ1-5, with D tentatively TRBD1 (5 bases). Trimming took off 6 bases at V and 7 bases at J, with 19 bases between the two ends. The CDR3 covers 15 residues. The CDR3 nucleotides read TGTGCCAGCAGCCCCGTGGTGGGGGGAAAGCAGCCCCAGCATTTT. Protein sequence: CASSPVVGGKQPQHF.

This clonotype was seen many times. The chain carries TRBV29-1 and TRBJ2-7; D is undetermined. This CDR3 is built from 12 residues. V lost 4 bases to trimming and J lost 0 bases, with 7 bases between them. Germline V lookup: CDR1 SQVTM, CDR2 ANQGSEA. CDR3 sequence reads: CSVGFTSYEQYF. In nucleotides, the CDR3 is TGCAGCGTTGGGTTCACCTCCTACGAGCAGTACTTC.

This clonotype came up many times. The rearrangement uses TRBV7-2 and TRBJ2-6, with D perhaps given as TRBD1 or TRBD2 (5 bases each). Germline V CDR1 and CDR2: SGHTA, FQGNSA. This CDR3 spans 15 amino acids. V was shortened by 1 base and J by 2 bases, with 6 bases between the two germline ends. The CDR3 DNA sequence: TGTGCCAGCAGCTTAGGAGGGGCTGGGGCCAACGTCCTGACTTTC. As protein: CASSLGGAGANVLTF.

The V gene is TRBV7-2, the J gene TRBJ2-5, with D unclear. Trimming removed 3 bases at V and 7 bases at J, with 15 bases between. This CDR3 has 14 residues. Per germline, CDR1 SGHTA and CDR2 FQGNSA. CDR3 protein: CASSLDQLRGTQYF. The DNA of the CDR3 is TGTGCCAGCAGCTTGGACCAGCTGCGAGGGACCCAGTACTTC.

The chain is built from TRBV7-2 and TRBJ2-3; 10 bases map to TRBD2. The CDR3 loop spans 16 amino acids. From germline, CDR1 is SGHTA and CDR2 FQGNSA. V lost 5 bases, J lost 2 bases, and 7 bases stayed unmatched. The CDR3 is CASSRDSGGYTDTQYF. CDR3 DNA sequence: TGTGCCAGCAGCCGGGATAGCGGGGGGTACACAGATACGCAGTATTTT. Using reference TRBV7-2 and TRBJ2-3 for the parts outside the CDR3, the full variable domain is GAGVSQSPSNKVTEKGKDVELRCDPISGHTALYWYRQSLGQGLEFLIYFQGNSAPDKSGLPSDRFSAERTGGSVSTLTIQRTQQEDSAVYLCASSRDSGGYTDTQYFGPGTRLTVL.

The chain couples TRBV7-2 to TRBJ2-2; a weak D match, TRBD2 (6 bases). The CDR3 has 14 amino acids. Germline CDR1 SGHTA, CDR2 FQGNSA. Trimming stripped 2 bases from V and 7 bases from J, with 11 bases between. CDR3 DNA sequence: TGTGCCAGCAGCTTAAATGGGGGAGGCGGGGAGCTGTTTTTT. Translating gives CASSLNGGGGELFF.

This clonotype was seen a few times. The rearrangement links TRBV20-1 to TRBJ2-2, with TRBD1 matching over 7 bases. CDR3 length: 16 residues. V dropped 0 bases and J dropped 1; count of bases not matched to a gene: 5. The germline CDR1 and CDR2 sequences are DFQATT and SNEGSKA (reference sequence). The chain's CDR3 is CSARDRTGENTGELFF. The DNA for the CDR3 is TGCAGTGCTAGAGATCGAACAGGGGAGAACACCGGGGAGCTGTTTTTT.

This clonotype was counted between two and nine times. The rearrangement links TRBV7-9 to TRBJ1-5; D might be TRBD1 (5 bases). V shed 6 bases and J shed 3 bases, with 12 bases lying between them. Germline V gives CDR1 SEHNR, CDR2 FQNEAQ (reference sequence). The CDR3 extends over 14 amino acids. CDR3 protein: CASSGGLVNQPQHF. The CDR3 DNA sequence: TGTGCCAGCAGTGGGGGACTCGTCAATCAGCCCCAGCATTTT.

The rearrangement uses TRBV28 and TRBJ2-7; D may be TRBD2 (6 bases). This CDR3 spans 13 amino acids. V shed 8 bases and J shed 2 bases, with 13 bases lying between them. Germline CDR1 and CDR2: MDHEN and SYDVKM. This CDR3 reads CASGAGPAYEQYV. DNA of the CDR3: TGTGCCAGCGGTGCGGGGCCTGCCTACGAGCAGTACGTC.

This clonotype was detected a few times. J is TRBJ2-7 and V is TRBV20-1, with 7 bases fitting TRBD2. Trimming cost V 1 base and J 2 bases; bases outside gene matches: 8. CDR3 length equals 15 residues. Germline V gene data show CDR1 as DFQATT and CDR2 as SNEGSKA (reference sequence). The CDR3 nucleotides read TGCAGTGCTAGAGCTGCGGAGGGAGGGGCCTACGAGCAGTACTTC. It yields the protein CSARAAEGGAYEQYF.

This clonotype showed up just a few times. V and J are TRBV7-2 and TRBJ2-3, with D maybe TRBD2 (6 bases). Deletions cut 1 base from V and 13 bases from J, with 18 bases between. The CDR3 extends over 14 amino acids. The V gene's germline CDR1 is SGHTA and CDR2 FQGNSA. In DNA form, the CDR3 reads TGTGCCAGCAGCTTAGTCGATAGCGGTCTCATGGAGTATTTT. Its translation is CASSLVDSGLMEYF. Together with reference TRBV7-2 and TRBJ2-3, the CDR3 gives the full variable domain: GAGVSQSPSNKVTEKGKDVELRCDPISGHTALYWYRQSLGQGLEFLIYFQGNSAPDKSGLPSDRFSAERTGGSVSTLTIQRTQQEDSAVYLCASSLVDSGLMEYFGPGTRLTVL.

The J gene is TRBJ2-3, the V gene TRBV7-9; D is perhaps TRBD2 (6 bases). The CDR3 consists of 16 residues. CDR1 and CDR2 (germline): SEHNR, FQNEAQ (reference sequence). With 5 bases removed from V and 1 base from J, the gap between germline ends came to 16 bases. CDR3 amino acids: CASSPRARLGTDTQYF. The CDR3 bases are TGTGCCAGCAGCCCCAGGGCCCGACTAGGCACAGATACGCAGTATTTT.

This clonotype was observed a single time. J is TRBJ1-1 and V is TRBV14; D unclear. The CDR3 runs to 13 residues. V gave up 4 bases and J gave up 1 base, with 7 bases separating them. CDR1 and CDR2 (germline): SGHDN, FVKESK. Written as DNA, the CDR3 is TGTGCCAGCAGCCCACCTGCGAACACTGAAGCTTTCTTT. The encoded protein is CASSPPANTEAFF. Based on the CDR3 plus reference TRBV14 and TRBJ1-1, the full variable domain is EAGVTQFPSHSVIEKGQTVTLRCDPISGHDNLYWYRRVMGKEIKFLLHFVKESKQDESGMPNNRFLAERTGGTYSTLKVQPAELEDSGVYFCASSPPANTEAFFGQGTRLTVV.

The V gene is TRBV7-2, the J gene TRBJ2-2; TRBD2 agrees at 8 bases. Germline V CDR1 and CDR2: SGHTA, FQGNSA. The V and J ends lost 2 bases and 5 bases, in that order; junction bases with no gene match: 4. This CDR3 spans 15 amino acids. DNA for the CDR3: TGTGCCAGCAGCTTACGAGCGGGGGCTACCGGGGAGCTGTTTTTT. This encodes CASSLRAGATGELFF.

There are a few counts of this clonotype. V is TRBV6-5 and J is TRBJ1-2; weak D call: TRBD1 (5 bases). The CDR3 extends over 12 amino acids. Germline V gives CDR1 MNHEY, CDR2 SVGAGI. Deletions cut 2 bases from V and 7 bases from J, with 8 bases between. CDR3 region: CASSYTGVGYTF. CDR3 DNA sequence: TGTGCCAGCAGTTACACGGGGGTTGGCTACACCTTC.